This T cell receptor beta chain was recovered during a study of early T cells in non-severe SARS-CoV-2 infection (dated by TCRdb to the early 2020s). Background for the entire study: TCR sequencing used bulk RNA from unsorted whole blood, so alpha and beta chains could not be paired.

On the study overall, not on this receptor specifically: VDJdb matching was skewed toward anti-spike CD8 responses and likely underestimated virus-specific expansions, missing private and CD4 specificities.

The study was a case-control design nested within a healthcare worker cohort in London, UK, with weekly nasopharyngeal swab PCR tests and blood sampling. Healthcare workers were enrolled in the week of the UK lockdown, from 23 to 31 March 2020, and were followed every week for up to roughly 16 weeks. CDR1 and CDR2, per the germline V gene (reference sequence), are LGHDT and YNNKEL. The CDR3 contains 17 residues, cysteine and phenylalanine counted. The kept DNA is CDR3 alone, 51 bases in frame from the first base. The method was 5' RACE. Instrument on record: NextSeq 500. To correct for sequencing error and PCR bias, the TCR library protocol tagged individual cDNA molecules with unique molecular identifiers. Both TCR alpha and beta chains were sequenced, and tight co-correlation was observed between alpha and beta sequence abundances in each sample. The study's processing was this. Decombinator V4 was used to annotate TCR sequences for V gene, J gene and CDR3. TCRs were defined as expanded if a significant change between any two time points was detected under a Poisson model with p below 0.0001. TCR abundances were normalised to the total number of TCRs sequenced per sample and expressed as counts per million. MAIT TCRs were defined by TRAV1-2 paired with TRAJ12, TRAJ20 or TRAJ33, and iNKT TCRs by TRAV10 paired with TRAJ18. A search of VDJdb, accessed on 1 November 2021, was run for TCRs annotated to CMV, EBV and SARS-CoV-2, with TCRs annotated for multiple antigens excluded. TCRdb reprocessing: public reads trimmed at Q25 with fastp, clones called with MiXCR, in-frame beta chains kept. Identical CDR3 proteins give one entry, which carries the most common genes and DNA. These V and J calls rely on TCRdb rather than the paper's analysis. The sample yields roughly 86,000 distinct CDR3 sequences; 14% to 15% were counted once. The ten largest account for 0.45% to 0.75% of the sample.

With respect to this clonotype: Its antigen is not yet known. At one end, the junction sequence differs from germline, possibly due to a read error.

The chain uses TRBV3-1 and TRBJ2-2, and perhaps TRBD2 as D gene, on 5 matching bases. The sequence derives from an adult who was a healthcare worker with PCR-confirmed SARS-CoV-2 infection or an uninfected control (not recorded which). The specimen was whole blood. The DNA is TGTGCCAGCAGGCAAGGAGTCCGCGGGCCTGGCACCGGGGAGCTGTTTTTT. Its translation is CASRQGVRGPGTGELFF.